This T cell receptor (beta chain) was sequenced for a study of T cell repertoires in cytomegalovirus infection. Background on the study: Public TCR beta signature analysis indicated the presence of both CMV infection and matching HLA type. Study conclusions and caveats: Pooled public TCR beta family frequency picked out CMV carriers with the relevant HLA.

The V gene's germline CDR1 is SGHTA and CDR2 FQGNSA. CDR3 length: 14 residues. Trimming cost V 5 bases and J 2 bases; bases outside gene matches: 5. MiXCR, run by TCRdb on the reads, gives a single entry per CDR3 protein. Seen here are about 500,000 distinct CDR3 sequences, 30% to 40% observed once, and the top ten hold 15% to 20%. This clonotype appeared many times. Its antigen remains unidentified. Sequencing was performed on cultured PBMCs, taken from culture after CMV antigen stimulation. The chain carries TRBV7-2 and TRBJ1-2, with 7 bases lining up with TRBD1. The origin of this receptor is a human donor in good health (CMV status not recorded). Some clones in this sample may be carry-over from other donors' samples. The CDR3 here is CASSTRDSNYGYTF. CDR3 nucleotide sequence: TGTGCCAGCAGCACCCGGGACAGCAACTATGGCTACACCTTC.